Below, 23 T cell receptor beta chains from the same sample are listed, as sequenced in a study of T-cell reconstitution after alpha-beta-depleted transplantation in children. Molecular barcoding with unique molecular identifiers was used for the TCRbeta library. TCRdb independently ran MiXCR on the PCR reads; one entry per CDR3 protein. The sample has 330,000 or so distinct CDR3 sequences; about a tenth are singletons. The material was PBMCs from the stem cell graft donor, obtained from the stem cell graft. These receptors originate from a human donor who donated a stem cell graft to a child with acute lymphoblastic leukemia.

In its sample, this clonotype was seen a few times. The chain recombines TRBV6-1 with TRBJ2-3; 9 positions agree with TRBD1. Germline trimming cut 6 bases from V and 2 bases from J; bases unmatched to any gene: 9. Germline assignment: CDR1 MNHNS and CDR2 SASEGT. The CDR3 extends over 16 amino acids. The CDR3 nucleotides are TGTGCCAGCAGCGGCACAGGACAGGGGAACACAGATACGCAGTATTTT. Translation: CASSGTGQGNTDTQYF.

This clonotype was seen repeatedly, ten times or more. The chain combines TRBV12-3 or TRBV12-4 with TRBJ2-7; tentative D call: TRBD1 (5 bases). The CDR3 extends over 14 amino acids. V lost 2 bases, J lost 2 bases, and 10 bases lay in between. CDR3 nucleotide sequence: TGTGCCAGCAGTTTAAGGCAGGGTGCCTACGAGCAGTACTTC. Encoded protein: CASSLRQGAYEQYF.

For the CDR3, the DNA is TGTGCCAGCTTGGGACTAGCGGGAGCGAATGGGGAGACCCAGTACTTC. Translation: CASLGLAGANGETQYF. The J gene is TRBJ2-5, the V gene TRBV11-2; 14 positions match TRBD2. Per the germline V gene, CDR1 is SGHAT and CDR2 is FQNNGV. This CDR3 has 16 residues. The J segment lost 5 bases and the V segment lost 8 bases, leaving 10 bases of the junction unmatched.

This clonotype was seen ten or more times. The CDR3, as DNA: TGTGCCAGTAGTGTGACGGGGACGGTCCATGAGCAGTTCTTC. It yields the protein CASSVTGTVHEQFF. This chain joins TRBV19 and TRBJ2-1; D is perhaps TRBD1 or TRBD2 (5 bases each). Trimming left V 5 bases short and J 8 bases short, with 16 bases between. The CDR3 is 14 residues long. Germline CDR1 and CDR2: LNHDA and SQIVND (reference sequence).

This clonotype was counted only a few times. The chain uses TRBV5-1 and TRBJ1-2; D call uncertain. The CDR3 is 13 residues long. V shed 4 bases and J shed 1 base, with 8 bases lying between them. Germline-derived CDR1 and CDR2 are SGHRS and YFSETQ. The CDR3 DNA follows: TGCGCCAGCAGCCCAGAAATTAACTATGGCTACACCTTC. This translates into CASSPEINYGYTF.

This sequence joins TRBV20-1 and TRBJ2-1; D gene uncertain. This CDR3 is built from 15 residues. Germline lookup yields CDR1 DFQATT and CDR2 SNEGSKA (reference sequence). The V end was cut by 3 bases, the J end by 7 bases, with 19 bases between. DNA for the CDR3: TGCAGTGCTAGCCATCAACCGGCAGGCCGTAATGAGCAGTTCTTC. Translated: CSASHQPAGRNEQFF.

This clonotype was detected a few times. In nucleotides, the CDR3 is TGTGCCATCAGTGAGTCGTCGGATCAGCCCCAGCATTTT. Amino acid sequence: CAISESSDQPQHF. The rearrangement uses TRBV10-3 and TRBJ1-5; D gene unclear. This CDR3 is 13 amino acids long. Germline CDR1 ENHRY, CDR2 SYGVKD. The V and J ends lost 0 bases and 5 bases respectively, with 5 bases between them.

In its sample, this clonotype was seen a few times. The chain employs TRBV7-9 and TRBJ1-1; 8 nucleotides match TRBD1. The CDR3 covers 15 residues. Germline CDR1 reads SEHNR; CDR2 reads FQNEAQ (reference sequence). V was clipped by 5 bases and J by 3 bases; unmatched bases: 8. DNA of the CDR3: TGTGCCAGCAGCCCGGACAGGGAGGACTACACTGAAGCTTTCTTT. As protein: CASSPDREDYTEAFF.

At least ten counts were recorded for this clonotype. The rearrangement uses TRBV28 and TRBJ1-1; no definite D call. V gave up 10 bases and J gave up 2 bases, with 20 bases separating them. Germline CDR1 reads MDHEN; CDR2 reads SYDVKM. This CDR3 comprises 15 residues. CDR3: CAIDRAHSGNTEAFF. In DNA form, the CDR3 reads TGTGCCATCGATAGAGCACACTCCGGAAACACTGAAGCTTTCTTT.

This chain joins TRBV5-5 and TRBJ2-1; weak D call: TRBD2 (5 bases). Trimming removed 3 bases from V and 7 bases from J, with 17 bases in between. Germline lookup yields CDR1 SGHKS and CDR2 YYEKEE (reference sequence). There are 15 residues in the CDR3. CDR3 amino acids: CASSSGLGVVNEQFF. CDR3 bases: TGTGCCAGCAGCTCTGGGCTCGGGGTTGTGAATGAGCAGTTCTTC. Supplemented by reference TRBV5-5 and TRBJ2-1, the full variable domain reads DAGVTQSPTHLIKTRGQQVTLRCSPISGHKSVSWYQQVLGQGPQFIFQYYEKEERGRGNFPDRFSARQFPNYSSELNVNALLLGDSALYLCASSSGLGVVNEQFFGPGTRLTVL.

This clonotype was recorded at least ten times. The rearrangement joins TRBV5-1 to TRBJ2-3; no reliable D call. Trimming left V 4 bases short and J 2 bases short, with 8 bases between. CDR1 and CDR2 (germline): SGHRS, YFSETQ. The CDR3 contains 13 residues. The CDR3 protein is CASSQVFTDTQYF. DNA for the CDR3: TGCGCCAGCAGCCAAGTATTCACAGATACGCAGTATTTT.

This rearrangement joins TRBV28 to TRBJ2-7; D perhaps matches TRBD1 (5 bases). CDR1 and CDR2 (germline): MDHEN, SYDVKM. The CDR3 has 15 residues. V lost 3 bases, J lost 4 bases, and 16 bases lay in between. In DNA form, the CDR3 reads TGTGCCAGCAGTTTTGTTGGACAAGCCCATTACGAGCAGTACTTC. Translating gives CASSFVGQAHYEQYF.

The chain is built from TRBV6-6 and TRBJ2-1; TRBD1 matches 7 bases. Per germline, CDR1 MNHNY and CDR2 SVGAGI (reference sequence). Trimming at V came to 7 bases and at J to 8 bases, leaving 8 bases not matched to a gene. There are 13 residues in the CDR3. In DNA form, the CDR3 reads TGTGCCAGCAATGTCTTACAGGGGCATGAGCAGTTCTTC. Translating it yields CASNVLQGHEQFF.

CDR3 region: CSASPTGTGSFSSNQPQHF. CDR3 nucleotides: TGCAGTGCTAGTCCCACCGGGACAGGTAGTTTCTCGAGCAATCAGCCCCAGCATTTT. The rearrangement links TRBV20-1 to TRBJ1-5, with 8 bases fitting TRBD1. V lost 3 bases and J lost 1; bases outside the gene matches: 17. This CDR3 is 19 amino acids long. Germline CDR1 reads DFQATT; CDR2 reads SNEGSKA (reference sequence).

This clonotype was seen at least ten times. V is TRBV7-9 and J is TRBJ2-7; no reliable D call. Germline V CDR1 and CDR2: SEHNR, FQNEAQ (reference sequence). Trimming pared 5 bases from V and 1 base from J, leaving 15 bases between. The CDR3 contains 15 residues. In DNA, the CDR3 is TGTGCCAGCAGCCCCCGGACCCTGGGGTCCTACGAGCAGTACTTC. Translation: CASSPRTLGSYEQYF.

This clonotype came up a few times. The chain employs TRBV6-2 or TRBV6-3 and TRBJ2-7; no reliable D call. With 8 bases removed from V and 3 bases from J, the gap between germline ends came to 11 bases. The germline gives CDR1 MNHEY, CDR2 SVGEGT. The CDR3 spans 12 residues. CDR3 region: CASGRTVYEQYF. The CDR3 bases are TGTGCCAGCGGTAGGACGGTCTACGAGCAGTACTTC.

This clonotype was counted many times. The CDR3 sequence is CSVEITGEQYF. CDR3 nucleotide sequence: TGCAGCGTTGAAATCACTGGGGAGCAGTACTTC. The rearrangement uses TRBV29-1 and TRBJ2-7, with D hard to call. The CDR3 consists of 11 residues. From germline, CDR1 is SQVTM and CDR2 ANQGSEA. V gave up 2 bases and J gave up 7 bases, with 9 bases separating them.

The CDR3: CASSSHRGPTSYEQYF. In DNA form, the CDR3 reads TGTGCCAGCAGTTCACATCGCGGACCAACGAGCTACGAGCAGTACTTC. The gene calls are TRBV7-6 and TRBJ2-7, with D unresolved. The CDR3 runs to 16 residues. V gave up 6 bases and J gave up 3 bases, with 21 bases separating them. Per the germline V gene, CDR1 is SGHVS and CDR2 is FNYEAQ.

The sample holds a few counts of this clonotype. The CDR3, as DNA: TGTGCCAGCAGCCCTCCGGACTGGCGAAAAAGGGGCAATGAGCAGTTCTTC. It is translated as CASSPPDWRKRGNEQFF. The chain combines TRBV11-2 with TRBJ2-1; D is perhaps TRBD1 or TRBD2 (5 bases each). There are 17 residues in the CDR3. The V end was cut by 5 bases, the J end by 6 bases, with 23 bases between. Germline lookup yields CDR1 SGHAT and CDR2 FQNNGV.

The chain is built from TRBV12-3 or TRBV12-4 and TRBJ1-2; 7 positions agree with TRBD1. V shed 3 bases, J shed 7 bases, and the junction held 11 bases outside the gene matches. The CDR3 extends over 15 amino acids. CDR3 in amino acids: CASSFDGRGLVGYTF. As DNA, the CDR3 is TGTGCCAGCAGTTTCGACGGCAGGGGGTTGGTTGGCTACACCTTC.

This clonotype appeared many times. The chain employs TRBV20-1 and TRBJ2-1, with TRBD2 matching 11 bases. The germline gives CDR1 DFQATT, CDR2 SNEGSKA (reference sequence). With 2 bases clipped from V and 4 bases from J, the junction kept 7 bases outside the gene matches. The CDR3 covers 16 residues. Here the CDR3 DNA reads TGCAGTGCTAGAACTAGCGGGAGTTCGGTTTACAATGAGCAGTTCTTC. Translating it yields CSARTSGSSVYNEQFF.

This chain links TRBV11-2 with TRBJ2-7; D not resolved. The CDR3 has 14 amino acids. V was trimmed by 0 bases and J by 7 bases, leaving 13 bases between them. Looked up from germline, CDR1 is SGHAT and CDR2 is FQNNGV. CDR3 sequence reads: CASSLERLSQEQYF. In DNA form, the CDR3 reads TGTGCCAGCAGCTTAGAGCGACTCTCCCAGGAGCAGTACTTC.

This clonotype was observed once. This chain links TRBV12-3 or TRBV12-4 with TRBJ2-1, with D possibly TRBD2 on 5 matching bases. Trimming cost V 8 bases and J 16 bases, with 21 bases left between them. This CDR3 contains 12 residues. CDR3 sequence (DNA): TGTGCCAGCTCACCTCTAGCCCCTTGGGCTTTCTTC. Translated, it gives CASSPLAPWAFF.